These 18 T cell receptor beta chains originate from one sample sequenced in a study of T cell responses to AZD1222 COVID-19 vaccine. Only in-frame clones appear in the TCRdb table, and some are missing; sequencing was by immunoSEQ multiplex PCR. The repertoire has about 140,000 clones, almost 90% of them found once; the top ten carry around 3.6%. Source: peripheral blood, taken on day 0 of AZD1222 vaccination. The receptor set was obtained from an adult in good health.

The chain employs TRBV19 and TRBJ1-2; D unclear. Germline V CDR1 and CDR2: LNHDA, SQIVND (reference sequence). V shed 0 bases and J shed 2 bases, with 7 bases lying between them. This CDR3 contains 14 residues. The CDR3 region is CASSIDPFNYGYTF. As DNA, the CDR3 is TGTGCCAGTAGTATAGATCCCTTCAACTATGGCTACACCTTC.

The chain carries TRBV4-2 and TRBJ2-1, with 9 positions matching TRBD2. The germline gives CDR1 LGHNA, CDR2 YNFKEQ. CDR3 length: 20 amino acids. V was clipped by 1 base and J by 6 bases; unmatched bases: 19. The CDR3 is CASSQVESSGILGGGNEQFF. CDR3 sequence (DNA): TGTGCCAGCAGCCAAGTAGAGTCTAGCGGGATTCTCGGGGGGGGCAATGAGCAGTTCTTC.

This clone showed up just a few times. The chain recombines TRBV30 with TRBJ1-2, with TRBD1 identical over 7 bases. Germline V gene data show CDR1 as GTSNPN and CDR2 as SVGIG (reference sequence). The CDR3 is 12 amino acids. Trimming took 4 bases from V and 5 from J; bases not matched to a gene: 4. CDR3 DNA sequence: TGTGCCTGGAACACAGGGGATTATGGCTACACCTTC. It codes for CAWNTGDYGYTF. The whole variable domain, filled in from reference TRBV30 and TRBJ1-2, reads SQTIHQWPATLVQPVGSPLSLECTVEGTSNPNLYWYRQAAGRGLQLLFYSVGIGQISSEVPQNLSASRPQDRQFILSSKKLLLSDSGFYLCAWNTGDYGYTFGSGTRLTVV.

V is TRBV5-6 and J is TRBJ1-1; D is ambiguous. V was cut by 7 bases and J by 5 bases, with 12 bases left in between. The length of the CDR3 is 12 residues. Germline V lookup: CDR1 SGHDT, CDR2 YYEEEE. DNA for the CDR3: TGTGCCAGCCGTCTACTAGGGACTGAAGCTTTCTTT. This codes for CASRLLGTEAFF.

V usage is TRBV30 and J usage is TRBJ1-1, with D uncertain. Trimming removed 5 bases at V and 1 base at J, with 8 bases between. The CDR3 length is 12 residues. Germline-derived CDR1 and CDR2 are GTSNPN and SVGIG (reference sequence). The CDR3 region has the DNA TGTGCCTGGTCCGCAGCGAACACTGAAGCTTTCTTT. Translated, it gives CAWSAANTEAFF. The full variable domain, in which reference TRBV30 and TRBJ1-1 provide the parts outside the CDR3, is SQTIHQWPATLVQPVGSPLSLECTVEGTSNPNLYWYRQAAGRGLQLLFYSVGIGQISSEVPQNLSASRPQDRQFILSSKKLLLSDSGFYLCAWSAANTEAFFGQGTRLTVV.

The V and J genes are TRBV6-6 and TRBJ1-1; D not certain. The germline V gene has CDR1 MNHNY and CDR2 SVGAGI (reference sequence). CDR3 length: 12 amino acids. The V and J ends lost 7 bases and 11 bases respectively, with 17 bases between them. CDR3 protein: CASTALSRRAFF. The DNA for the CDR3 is TGTGCCAGCACGGCCCTCTCTCGGCGGGCTTTCTTT.

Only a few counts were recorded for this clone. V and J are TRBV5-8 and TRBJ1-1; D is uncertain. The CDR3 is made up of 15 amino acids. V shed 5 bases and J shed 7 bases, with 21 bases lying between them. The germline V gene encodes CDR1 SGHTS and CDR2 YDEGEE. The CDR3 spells CASRDWKGSSGEAFF. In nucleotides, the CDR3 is TGTGCCAGCAGAGATTGGAAAGGGTCTTCCGGTGAAGCTTTCTTT.

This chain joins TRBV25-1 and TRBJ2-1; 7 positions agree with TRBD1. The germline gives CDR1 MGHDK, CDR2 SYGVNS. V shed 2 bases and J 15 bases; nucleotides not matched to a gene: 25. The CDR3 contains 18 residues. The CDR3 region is CASSEVRISRGPGLNLFF. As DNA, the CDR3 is TGTGCCAGCAGTGAAGTAAGGATCTCGAGGGGGCCCGGGTTGAATCTGTTCTTC.

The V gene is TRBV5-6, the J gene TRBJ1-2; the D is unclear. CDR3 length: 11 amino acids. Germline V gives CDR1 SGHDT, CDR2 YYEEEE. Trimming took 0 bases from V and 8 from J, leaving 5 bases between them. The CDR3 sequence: CASSLEEGYTF. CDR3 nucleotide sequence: TGTGCCAGCAGCTTGGAGGAAGGCTACACCTTC. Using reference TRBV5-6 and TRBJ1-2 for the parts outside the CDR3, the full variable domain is DAGVTQSPTHLIKTRGQQVTLRCSPKSGHDTVSWYQQALGQGPQFIFQYYEEEERQRGNFPDRFSGHQFPNYSSELNVNALLLGDSALYLCASSLEEGYTFGSGTRLTVV.

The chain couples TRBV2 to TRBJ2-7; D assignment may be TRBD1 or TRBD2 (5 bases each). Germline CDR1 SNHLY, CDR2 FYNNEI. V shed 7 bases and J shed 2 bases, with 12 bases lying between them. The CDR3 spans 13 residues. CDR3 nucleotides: TGTGCCAGCACGGGGACGGGAACCTACGAGCAGTACTTC. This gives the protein CASTGTGTYEQYF.

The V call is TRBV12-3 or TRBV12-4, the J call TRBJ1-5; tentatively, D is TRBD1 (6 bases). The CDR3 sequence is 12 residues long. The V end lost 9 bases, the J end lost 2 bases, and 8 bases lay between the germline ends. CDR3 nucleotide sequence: TGTGCCAGTGAGGGGGGCAATCAGCCCCAGCATTTT. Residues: CASEGGNQPQHF.

CDR3 DNA: TGTGCCAGTAGTATTCGTACATCAACTAATGAAAAACTGTTTTTT. It encodes CASSIRTSTNEKLFF. The gene calls are TRBV19 and TRBJ1-4; D ambiguous. Germline assignment: CDR1 LNHDA and CDR2 SQIVND (reference sequence). V was cut by 3 bases and J by 0 bases, with 8 bases left in between. The CDR3 is made up of 15 amino acids.

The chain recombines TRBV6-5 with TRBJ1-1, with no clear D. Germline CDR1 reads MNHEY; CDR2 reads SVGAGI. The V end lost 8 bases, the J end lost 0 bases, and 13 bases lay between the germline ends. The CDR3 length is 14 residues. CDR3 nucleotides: TGTGCCAGCTGCGCAGGAGACATGAACACTGAAGCTTTCTTT. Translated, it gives CASCAGDMNTEAFF.

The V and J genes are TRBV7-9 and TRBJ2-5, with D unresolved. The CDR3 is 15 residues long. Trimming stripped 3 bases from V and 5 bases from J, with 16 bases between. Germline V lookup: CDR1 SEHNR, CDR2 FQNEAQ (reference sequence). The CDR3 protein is CASSFPRRIGETQYF. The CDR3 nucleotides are TGTGCCAGCAGCTTTCCACGGCGGATTGGGGAGACCCAGTACTTC.

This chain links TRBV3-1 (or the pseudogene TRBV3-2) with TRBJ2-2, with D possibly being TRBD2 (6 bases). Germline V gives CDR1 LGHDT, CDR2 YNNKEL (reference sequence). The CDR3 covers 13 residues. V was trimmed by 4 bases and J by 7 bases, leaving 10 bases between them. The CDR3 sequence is CASSLGRGGELFF. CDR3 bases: TGTGCCAGCAGCCTCGGGAGAGGCGGGGAGCTGTTTTTT.

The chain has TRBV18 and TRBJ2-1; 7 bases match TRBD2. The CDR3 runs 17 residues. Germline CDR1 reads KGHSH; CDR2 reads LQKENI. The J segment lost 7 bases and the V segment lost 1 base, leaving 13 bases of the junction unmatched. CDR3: CASSPRAGGSFGNEQFF. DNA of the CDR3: TGTGCCAGCTCACCACGGGCAGGCGGGAGTTTCGGGAATGAGCAGTTCTTC.

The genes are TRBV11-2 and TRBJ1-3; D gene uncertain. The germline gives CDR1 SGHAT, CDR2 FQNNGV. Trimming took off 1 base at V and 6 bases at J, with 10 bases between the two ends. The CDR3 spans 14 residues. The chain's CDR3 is CASSLAYRPNTIYF. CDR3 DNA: TGTGCCAGCAGCTTAGCCTACAGACCAAACACCATATATTTT.

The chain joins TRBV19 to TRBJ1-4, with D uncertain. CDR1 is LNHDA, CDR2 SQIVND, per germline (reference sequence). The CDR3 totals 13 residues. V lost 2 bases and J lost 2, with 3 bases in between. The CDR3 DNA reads TGTGCCAGTAGTATACATACTAATGAAAAACTGTTTTTT. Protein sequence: CASSIHTNEKLFF. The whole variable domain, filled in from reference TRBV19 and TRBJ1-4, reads DGGITQSPKYLFRKEGQNVTLSCEQNLNHDAMYWYRQDPGQGLRLIYYSQIVNDFQKGDIAEGYSVSREKKESFPLTVTSAQKNPTAFYLCASSIHTNEKLFFGSGTQLSVL.